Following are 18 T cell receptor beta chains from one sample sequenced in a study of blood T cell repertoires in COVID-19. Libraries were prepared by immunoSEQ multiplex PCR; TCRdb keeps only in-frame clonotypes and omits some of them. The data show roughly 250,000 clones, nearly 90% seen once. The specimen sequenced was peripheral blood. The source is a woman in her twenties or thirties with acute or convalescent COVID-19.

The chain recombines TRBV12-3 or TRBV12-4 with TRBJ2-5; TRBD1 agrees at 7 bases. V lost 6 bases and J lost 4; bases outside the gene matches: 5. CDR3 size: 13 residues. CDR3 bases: TGTGCCAGCAGCTCGGACAGGCGAGAGACCCAGTACTTC. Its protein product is CASSSDRRETQYF.

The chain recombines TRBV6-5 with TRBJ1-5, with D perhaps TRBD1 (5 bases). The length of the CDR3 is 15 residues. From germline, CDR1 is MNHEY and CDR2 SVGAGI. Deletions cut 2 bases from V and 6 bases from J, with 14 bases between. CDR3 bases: TGTGCCAGCAGTTACAGGTCCCTGGGGGGTCAGCCCCAGCATTTT. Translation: CASSYRSLGGQPQHF.

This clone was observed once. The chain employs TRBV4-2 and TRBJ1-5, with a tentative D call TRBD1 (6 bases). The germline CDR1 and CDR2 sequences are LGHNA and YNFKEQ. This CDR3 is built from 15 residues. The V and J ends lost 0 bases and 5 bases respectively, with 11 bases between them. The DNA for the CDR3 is TGTGCCAGCAGCCAAGATCTGGCAGGGGATCAGCCCCAGCATTTT. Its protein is CASSQDLAGDQPQHF.

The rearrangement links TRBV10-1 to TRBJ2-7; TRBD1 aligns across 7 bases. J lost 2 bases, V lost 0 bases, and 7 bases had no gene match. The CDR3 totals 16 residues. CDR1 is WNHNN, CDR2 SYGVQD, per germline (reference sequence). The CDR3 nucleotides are TGCGCCAGCAGTGAGTCTAGGGGGCAGGGGGCCTACGAGCAGTACTTC. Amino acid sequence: CASSESRGQGAYEQYF.

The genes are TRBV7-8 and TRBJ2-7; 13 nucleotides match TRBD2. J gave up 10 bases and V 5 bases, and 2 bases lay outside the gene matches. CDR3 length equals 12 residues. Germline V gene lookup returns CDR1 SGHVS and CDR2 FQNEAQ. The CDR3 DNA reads TGTGCCAGCAGCGCGGGACTAGCGGGACAGTACTTC. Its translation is CASSAGLAGQYF.

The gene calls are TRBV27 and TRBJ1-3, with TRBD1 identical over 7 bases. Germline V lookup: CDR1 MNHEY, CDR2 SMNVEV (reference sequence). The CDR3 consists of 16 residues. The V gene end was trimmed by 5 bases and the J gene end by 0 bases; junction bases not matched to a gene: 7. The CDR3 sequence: CASSPQGGSSGNTIYF. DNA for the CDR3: TGTGCCAGCAGTCCTCAGGGGGGAAGCTCTGGAAACACCATATATTTT.

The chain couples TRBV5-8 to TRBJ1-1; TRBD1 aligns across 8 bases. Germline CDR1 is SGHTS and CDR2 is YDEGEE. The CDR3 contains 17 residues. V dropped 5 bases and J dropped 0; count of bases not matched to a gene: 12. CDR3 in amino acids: CASRSGTGAIMNTEAFF. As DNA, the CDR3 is TGTGCCAGCAGGAGCGGGACAGGAGCTATCATGAACACTGAAGCTTTCTTT.

For the CDR3, the DNA is TGCAGCGTTGCAGTAGGACAGGGGGAGCTCTATGGCTACACCTTC. Translation gives CSVAVGQGELYGYTF. V and J are TRBV29-1 and TRBJ1-2; 10 nucleotides line up with TRBD1. The length of the CDR3 is 15 residues. Per the germline V gene, CDR1 is SQVTM and CDR2 is ANQGSEA. The V gene end was trimmed by 4 bases and the J gene end by 4 bases; junction bases not matched to a gene: 9. The full variable domain, in which reference TRBV29-1 and TRBJ1-2 provide the parts outside the CDR3, is SAVISQKPSRDICQRGTSLTIQCQVDSQVTMMFWYRQQPGQSLTLIATANQGSEATYESGFVIDKFPISRPNLTFSTLTVSNMSPEDSSIYLCSVAVGQGELYGYTFGSGTRLTVV.

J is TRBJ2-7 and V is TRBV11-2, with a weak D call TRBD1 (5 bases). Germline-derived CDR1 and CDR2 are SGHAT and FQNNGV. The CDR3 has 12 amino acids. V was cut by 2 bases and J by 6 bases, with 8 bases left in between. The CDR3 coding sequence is TGTGCCAGCAGCTTACCAGGGCCCGAGCAGTACTTC. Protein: CASSLPGPEQYF.

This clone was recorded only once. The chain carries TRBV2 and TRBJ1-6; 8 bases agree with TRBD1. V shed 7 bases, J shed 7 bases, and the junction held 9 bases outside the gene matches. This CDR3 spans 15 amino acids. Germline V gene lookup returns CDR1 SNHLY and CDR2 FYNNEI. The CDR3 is CASINDRGRNSPLHF. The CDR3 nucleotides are TGTGCCAGCATCAATGACAGGGGACGGAATTCACCCCTCCACTTT.

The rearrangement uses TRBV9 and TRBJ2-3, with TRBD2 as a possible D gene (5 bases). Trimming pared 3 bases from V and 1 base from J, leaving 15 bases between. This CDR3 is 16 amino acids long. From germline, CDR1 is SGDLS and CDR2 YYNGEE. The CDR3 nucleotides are TGTGCCAGCAGCGCCTATAGCGCCGGCGGCACAGATACGCAGTATTTT. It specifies CASSAYSAGGTDTQYF. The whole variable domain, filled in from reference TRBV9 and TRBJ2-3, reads DSGVTQTPKHLITATGQRVTLRCSPRSGDLSVYWYQQSLDQGLQFLIQYYNGEERAKGNILERFSAQQFPDLHSELNLSSLELGDSALYFCASSAYSAGGTDTQYFGPGTRLTVL.

The CDR3 region has the DNA TGTGCCTGGAGTATTCCGGGACAGGAACACGAGCAGTACTTC. Protein product: CAWSIPGQEHEQYF. V usage is TRBV30 and J usage is TRBJ2-7; 8 bases map to TRBD1. Germline CDR1 is GTSNPN and CDR2 is SVGIG (reference sequence). The CDR3 is 14 amino acids. With V trimmed by 2 bases and J by 5 bases, 8 bases remained unmatched.

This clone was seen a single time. The CDR3 protein is CSASEAGVYNEQFF. Written as DNA, the CDR3 is TGCAGTGCTAGTGAAGCGGGAGTATACAATGAGCAGTTCTTC. The rearrangement links TRBV20-1 to TRBJ2-1; 8 bases line up with TRBD2. V was pared by 3 bases and J by 4 bases, with 5 bases of the junction left unmatched. CDR1 is DFQATT and CDR2 is SNEGSKA in the germline V gene (reference sequence). The CDR3 runs to 14 residues.

CDR3 coding DNA: TGTGCCACCAGCAGTTGGGCCCATGGCTCCTACGAGCAGTACTTC. Its translation: CATSSWAHGSYEQYF. This rearrangement joins TRBV15 to TRBJ2-7; D gene uncertain. This CDR3 region has 15 residues. The V end was cut by 3 bases, the J end by 0 bases, with 12 bases between. The germline gives CDR1 LNHNV, CDR2 YYDKDF (reference sequence). Full variable domain (remainder filled in from reference TRBV15 and TRBJ2-7): DAMVIQNPRYQVTQFGKPVTLSCSQTLNHNVMYWYQQKSSQAPKLLFHYYDKDFNNEADTPDNFQSRRPNTSFCFLDIRSPGLGDTAMYLCATSSWAHGSYEQYFGPGTRLTVT.

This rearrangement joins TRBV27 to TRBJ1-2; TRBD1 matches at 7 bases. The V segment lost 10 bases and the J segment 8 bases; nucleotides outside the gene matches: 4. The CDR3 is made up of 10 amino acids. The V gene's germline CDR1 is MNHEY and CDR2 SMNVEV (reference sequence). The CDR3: CATYRGGYTF. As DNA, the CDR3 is TGTGCCACCTACAGGGGCGGCTACACCTTC.

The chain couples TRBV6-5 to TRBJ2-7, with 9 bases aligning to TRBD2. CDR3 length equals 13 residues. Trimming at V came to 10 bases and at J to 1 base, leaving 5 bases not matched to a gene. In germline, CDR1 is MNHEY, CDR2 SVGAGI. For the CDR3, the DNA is TGTGCCACCAAGCTAGCGGGATCCTACGAGCAGTACTTC. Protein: CATKLAGSYEQYF.

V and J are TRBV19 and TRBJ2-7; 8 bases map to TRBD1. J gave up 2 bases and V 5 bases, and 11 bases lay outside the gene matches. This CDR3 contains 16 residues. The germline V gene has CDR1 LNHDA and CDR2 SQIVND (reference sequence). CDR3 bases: TGTGCCAGTAGTCCAAGACGAGGGACAGGTCCCTACGAGCAGTACTTC. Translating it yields CASSPRRGTGPYEQYF.

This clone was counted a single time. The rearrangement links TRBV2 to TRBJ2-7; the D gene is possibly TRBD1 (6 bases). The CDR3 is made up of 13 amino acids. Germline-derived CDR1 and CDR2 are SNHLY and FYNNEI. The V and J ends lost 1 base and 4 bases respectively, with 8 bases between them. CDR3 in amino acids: CASSEDQGYEQYF. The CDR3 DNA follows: TGTGCCAGCAGTGAAGATCAGGGGTACGAGCAGTACTTC.